The 9 T cell receptor beta chains presented below share a single source sample, sequenced in a study of blood T cell repertoires in COVID-19. The table came from immunoSEQ multiplex PCR; TCRdb's copy has only in-frame clones and leaves some out. The table lists about 140,000 clones, under 85% of them singletons. The sequencing input was peripheral blood. The receptors come from a woman aged 80 or older in a cohort sampled during active or convalescent COVID-19.

V usage is TRBV9 and J usage is TRBJ1-3; D unresolved. The germline gives CDR1 SGDLS, CDR2 YYNGEE. This CDR3 has 13 amino acids. Trimming stripped 0 bases from V and 8 bases from J, with 9 bases between. CDR3 sequence reads: CASSVVASDTIYF. CDR3 DNA sequence: TGTGCCAGCAGCGTAGTTGCTTCGGACACCATATATTTT. Drawing the rest from reference TRBV9 and TRBJ1-3, the complete variable domain is DSGVTQTPKHLITATGQRVTLRCSPRSGDLSVYWYQQSLDQGLQFLIQYYNGEERAKGNILERFSAQQFPDLHSELNLSSLELGDSALYFCASSVVASDTIYFGEGSWLTVV.

This chain connects TRBV7-3 to TRBJ2-7; 7 positions agree with TRBD2. Germline V gene sequence: CDR1 SGHTA, CDR2 FQGTGA. This CDR3 is 15 amino acids long. Trimming removed 1 base from V and 6 bases from J; junction bases left unmatched: 9. In DNA form, the CDR3 reads TGTGCCAGCAGCTTAAACGTCGGACTAGTCACCGAGCAGTACTTC. Protein product: CASSLNVGLVTEQYF.

The chain joins TRBV5-6 to TRBJ2-1; 11 bases line up with TRBD2. After removal of 5 bases from V and 4 bases from J, the junction contained 5 bases not matched to a gene. The germline V gene encodes CDR1 SGHDT and CDR2 YYEEEE. There are 15 residues in the CDR3. CDR3 protein: CASSETSGGYNEQFF. Here the CDR3 DNA reads TGTGCCAGCAGTGAAACTAGCGGGGGTTACAATGAGCAGTTCTTC.

The V call is TRBV5-4, the J call TRBJ2-5; 9 bases are shared with TRBD1. V lost 4 bases, J lost 5 bases, and 6 bases stayed unmatched. CDR1 is SGHNT and CDR2 is YYREEE in the germline V gene (reference sequence). The CDR3 runs to 14 residues. CDR3 bases: TGTGCCAGCAGCCCGGGACAGGGACAGGAGACCCAGTACTTC. Protein product: CASSPGQGQETQYF.

This clone was picked up a small number of times. This CDR3 reads CASSLLQGNNSPLHF. CDR3 in DNA: TGTGCCAGCAGCCTACTACAGGGAAATAATTCACCCCTCCACTTT. The chain couples TRBV7-2 to TRBJ1-6, with a possible D match to TRBD1 (6 bases). The CDR3 sequence is 15 residues long. Germline CDR1 SGHTA, CDR2 FQGNSA. Trimming pared 5 bases from V and 5 bases from J, leaving 13 bases between. Complete variable domain (other parts from reference TRBV7-2 and TRBJ1-6): GAGVSQSPSNKVTEKGKDVELRCDPISGHTALYWYRQSLGQGLEFLIYFQGNSAPDKSGLPSDRFSAERTGGSVSTLTIQRTQQEDSAVYLCASSLLQGNNSPLHFGNGTRLTVT.

This clone was picked up a small number of times. The chain recombines TRBV5-4 with TRBJ1-2, with D perhaps matching TRBD1 (5 bases). The CDR3 has 14 amino acids. Germline CDR1 reads SGHNT; CDR2 reads YYREEE (reference sequence). V gave up 0 bases and J gave up 4 bases, with 10 bases separating them. This chain's CDR3 is CASSLETGLYGYTF. As DNA, the CDR3 is TGTGCCAGCAGCTTGGAAACAGGCCTCTATGGCTACACCTTC.

The chain carries TRBV19 and TRBJ2-1; 7 positions match TRBD1. Germline V gene lookup returns CDR1 LNHDA and CDR2 SQIVND (reference sequence). The CDR3 has 16 residues. Germline trimming cut 6 bases from V and 3 bases from J; bases unmatched to any gene: 11. Written as DNA, the CDR3 is TGTGCCAGTAGCCGCGGCCGGGACAGAAACTACAATGAGCAGTTCTTC. The encoded protein is CASSRGRDRNYNEQFF.

This chain links TRBV7-9 with TRBJ2-3; perhaps TRBD1 as D (5 bases). The CDR3 sequence is 15 residues long. Between the trimmed V and J ends, which lost 4 bases and 2 bases, there was a span of 13 bases. The germline V gene has CDR1 SEHNR and CDR2 FQNEAQ (reference sequence). As DNA, the CDR3 is TGTGCCAGCAGCTCCCGTGGGGCCTTCACAGATACGCAGTATTTT. It codes for CASSSRGAFTDTQYF.

This chain connects TRBV10-3 to TRBJ2-1, with 7 bases identical to TRBD2. The germline CDR1 and CDR2 sequences are ENHRY and SYGVKD. CDR3 length: 15 residues. Trimming at V came to 7 bases and at J to 0 bases, leaving 6 bases not matched to a gene. The chain's CDR3 is CAINPGGYSYNEQFF. CDR3 sequence (DNA): TGTGCCATCAACCCGGGGGGTTACTCCTACAATGAGCAGTTCTTC.